This TCR beta chain was identified in a study of blood T cell repertoires in COVID-19. The method was immunoSEQ multiplex PCR; TCRdb's version includes in-frame clones alone and lacks a portion of them. The data show 150,000 to 200,000 clones, 70% to 85% seen once. The V gene's germline CDR1 is MNHEY and CDR2 SMNVEV (reference sequence). Between the trimmed V and J ends, which lost 2 bases and 0 bases, there was a span of 8 bases. The CDR3 length is 15 residues. The J gene is TRBJ1-5, the V gene TRBV27; weak D call: TRBD1 (5 bases). This TCR derives from a woman aged 80 or older with acute or convalescent COVID-19. Sample: peripheral blood. CDR3: CASSLADISNQPQHF. The CDR3 DNA follows: TGTGCCAGCAGTTTAGCGGACATTAGCAATCAGCCCCAGCATTTT.